This T cell receptor beta chain is from a study of identical twins. Findings of the study overall: Conclusions relied on cross-sectional statistical analysis, not following the same donors. Modelling approaches yielded underestimates of out-of-frame TCR alpha sharing between monozygotic twins.

A universal primer site was incorporated via template switching, and the cDNA contained unique molecular identifiers. Using its own MiXCR run on the 5' RACE reads, TCRdb lists one record per CDR3 protein. Of around 1.7 million distinct CDR3 sequences in the sample, 32% were seen once. This clonotype was seen a handful of times. What it binds is unknown. A read error may account for a junction end that differs from germline. Sequences were obtained from cord blood. The clonotype was recovered from a newborn girl in good health.

CDR3 coding DNA: TGTGCCAGCAGGGAAGCGGGAGGGCCCCAAGAGACCCAGTACTTC. This sequence encodes CASREAGGPQETQYF. The J gene is TRBJ2-5, the V gene TRBV2, with 10 bases fitting TRBD2. This CDR3 comprises 15 residues. CDR1 is SNHLY and CDR2 is FYNNEI in the germline V gene. The full variable domain, in which reference TRBV2 and TRBJ2-5 provide the parts outside the CDR3, is EPEVTQTPSHQVTQMGQEVILRCVPISNHLYFYWYRQILGQKVEFLVSFYNNEISEKSEIFDDQFSVERPDGSNFTLKIRSTKLEDSAMYFCASREAGGPQETQYFGPGTRLLVL.